This T cell receptor (beta chain) was identified during a study of T-cell reconstitution after alpha-beta-depleted transplantation in children. Preparation of the TCRbeta library was carried out with unique molecular identifiers. TCRdb used MiXCR to reprocess the PCR reads, holding one entry per CDR3 protein. The sample consists of some 840,000 distinct CDR3 sequences, roughly 16% of them appearing once. Study-level points and caveats: There were reportedly several hundred expanded graft clones from which alpha-beta T cells came about two months after transplant. After one year, T-cell counts and TCRbeta diversity mostly came from new T cells. Surviving recipient T cells and thymic progenitors underlay high day-60 TCRbeta diversity in some patients.

Worth noting for this clonotype: Its specificity is unknown.

V was shortened by 6 bases and J by 3 bases, with 18 bases between the two germline ends. Germline CDR1 SGHTA, CDR2 FQGTGA. The CDR3 runs 15 residues. The chain couples TRBV7-3 to TRBJ2-7, with TRBD2 as a possible D gene (6 bases). The clonotype was recovered from a male patient aged 10 to 17 who had a stem cell transplant for acute lymphoblastic leukemia, so the T cells may come from the graft donor. The source was PBMCs, mostly from graft donor cells, collected 360 days after TCRalphabeta/CD19-depleted stem cell transplant. CDR3 nucleotides: TGTGCCAGCAGAAAGAAGGGACTCATCAACTACGAGCAGTACTTC. It is translated as CASRKKGLINYEQYF.